This entry describes one T cell receptor (beta chain). Its specificity is not known. The source of the sample is a study of radiotherapy plus CTLA-4 blockade in lung cancer. Study overall: Disease control was present in 30% to 40% of patients, and objective responses in under 20%.

The repertoire was sequenced with immunoSEQ multiplex PCR; TCRdb's copy has only in-frame clones and lacks some. The sample lists tens of thousands of clones, about four fifths occurring once. Study-wide points: There was expansion of tumor-derived TCR clones in blood after radiotherapy plus ipilimumab. Early shifts in blood T cell clones, with interferon-beta, reportedly predicted response best.

The germline V and J ends were trimmed by 1 base and 4 bases, with 10 bases remaining between them. CDR1 and CDR2 (germline): SNHLY, FYNNEI. The CDR3 loop spans 15 amino acids. Chemo-refractory metastatic non-small-cell lung cancer patients received focal radiation with ipilimumab CTLA-4 blockade. This sequence joins TRBV2 and TRBJ2-2; D is uncertain. This sequence originates from a human donor with non-small cell lung cancer who had a complete response to radiotherapy plus ipilimumab. This specimen was peripheral blood, taken from a patient treated with radiotherapy plus ipilimumab. This CDR3 reads CASSEGRTSTGELFF. DNA for the CDR3: TGTGCCAGCAGTGAAGGCCGAACATCCACCGGGGAGCTGTTTTTT. The variable domain in full, completed from reference TRBV2 and TRBJ2-2, reads EPEVTQTPSHQVTQMGQEVILRCVPISNHLYFYWYRQILGQKVEFLVSFYNNEISEKSEIFDDQFSVERPDGSNFTLKIRSTKLEDSAMYFCASSEGRTSTGELFFGEGSRLTVL.